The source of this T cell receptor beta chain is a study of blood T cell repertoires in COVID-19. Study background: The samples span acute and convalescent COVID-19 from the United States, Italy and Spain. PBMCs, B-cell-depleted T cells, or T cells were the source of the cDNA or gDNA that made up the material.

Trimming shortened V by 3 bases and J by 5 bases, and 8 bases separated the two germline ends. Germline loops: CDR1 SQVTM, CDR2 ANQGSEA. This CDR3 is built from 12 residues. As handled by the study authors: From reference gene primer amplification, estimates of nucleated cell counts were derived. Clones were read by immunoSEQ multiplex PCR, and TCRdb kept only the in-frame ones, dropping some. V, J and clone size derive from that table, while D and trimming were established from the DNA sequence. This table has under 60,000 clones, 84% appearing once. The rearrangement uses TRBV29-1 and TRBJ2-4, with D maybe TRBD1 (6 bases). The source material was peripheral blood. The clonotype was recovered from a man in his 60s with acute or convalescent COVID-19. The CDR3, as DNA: TGCAGCGTTGAGGGGGCGCAAAACATTCAGTACTTC. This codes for CSVEGAQNIQYF.